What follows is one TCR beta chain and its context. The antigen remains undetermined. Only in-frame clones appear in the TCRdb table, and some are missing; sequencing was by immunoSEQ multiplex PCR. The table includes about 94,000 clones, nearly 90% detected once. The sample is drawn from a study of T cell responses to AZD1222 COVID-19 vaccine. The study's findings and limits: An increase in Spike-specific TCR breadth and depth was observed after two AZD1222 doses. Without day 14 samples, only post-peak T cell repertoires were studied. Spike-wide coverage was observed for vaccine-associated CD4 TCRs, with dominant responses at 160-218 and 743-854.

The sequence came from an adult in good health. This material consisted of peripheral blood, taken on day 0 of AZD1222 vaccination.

The CDR3 nucleotides read TGTGCCAGTAGTATAGAGGACAGGAGACCCCAGCATTTT. It yields the protein CASSIEDRRPQHF. The gene calls are TRBV19 and TRBJ1-5; the match to TRBD1 covers 7 bases. The V and J ends lost 0 bases and 10 bases, in that order; junction bases with no gene match: 3. Germline CDR1 is LNHDA and CDR2 is SQIVND (reference sequence). The length of the CDR3 is 13 residues. Filled out from reference TRBV19 and TRBJ1-5, the complete variable domain reads DGGITQSPKYLFRKEGQNVTLSCEQNLNHDAMYWYRQDPGQGLRLIYYSQIVNDFQKGDIAEGYSVSREKKESFPLTVTSAQKNPTAFYLCASSIEDRRPQHFGDGTRLSIL.